This T cell receptor beta chain emerged from a study of blood T cell repertoires in COVID-19 (dated by TCRdb to 2020 to 2021). With respect to the entire study: Samples covering the acute and convalescent phases of COVID-19 were provided by collaborators in the United States, Italy and Spain. The material from the prospective study consisted of cDNA or gDNA derived from T cells, B-cell-depleted T cells, or PBMCs. Deeply sampled blood TCRbeta repertoires from subjects exposed to, actively infected with, or recovered from COVID-19 were included in the dataset. The repertoires were released in a freely available public database meant as a resource for research on the immune response to SARS-CoV-2. Samples came from the ongoing ImmuneRACE study (first 160 participants) plus 1,254 subjects from 6 global collaborators. Sample metadata almost always included a de-identified subject ID, COVID-19 status, age in years and sex. Where HLA class I and class II types were available, the types were taken from metadata supplied by the sample provider, not from assay-based typing. What the work shows at the level of the full study, not this receptor alone: The amount of clinical and demographic metadata varied by source and participant and was provided uncurated.

In the prospective study, participants were about 18 to 95 years old, resided in under 30 geographic areas of the United States, and were enrolled through a virtual design. To assign participants to cohorts, the prospective study relied on clinical history that participants themselves reported in a screening survey and a study questionnaire. In the prospective study, mobile phlebotomists collected whole blood, serum and a nasopharyngeal or oropharyngeal swab from each participant. Prospective study participants could optionally give additional blood draws and questionnaires over an approximately 2-month period. Before DNA extraction, blood samples from the prospective study were shipped at room temperature or frozen. The CDR3 runs 15 residues from the cysteine to the phenylalanine. The entry retains the CDR3 DNA only, 45 bases that are in frame from base 1. Relative to germline, V is missing 6 bases and J is missing 0 bases, with 3 bases of the junction outside any gene match. Per the germline V gene, SNHLY is the CDR1 and FYNNEI is the CDR2.

As regards this clone: What this receptor recognizes is not known. Base-call qualities are not available, and no considerably larger clone is one nucleotide away. The sample holds other DNA sequences that translate to the same CDR3.

The immunoSEQ Assay, a bias-controlled multiplex PCR, was used to amplify TCRbeta CDR3 regions from genomic DNA. The study's own analysis went as follows. Nucleated cell counts per sample were estimated from amplification of reference gene primers within the assay. To quantify the absolute abundance of each unique TCRbeta CDR3 rearrangement, sequence reads were collapsed and filtered. For each sample, productive Simpson clonality was calculated by taking the square root of Simpson's diversity index across productive rearrangements. TCRdb's version of the immuneACCESS table is confined to in-frame rearrangements and falls short of the full clone set. An unresolved V gene accounts for under half of the shortfall where checked; the remainder is of unknown origin. V, J and clone size were drawn from that table, and D and trimming were deduced from the DNA. Across this sample there are around 200,000 clones, with roughly nine tenths seen only once. The top ten clonotypes cover under 3% of the sample.

The sequence came from a middle-aged woman with acute COVID-19. Source material: PBMCs or T cells enriched from blood (not recorded which). The sequence links TRBV2 to TRBJ2-1, and 9 junction bases match TRBD1. The CDR3 amino acid sequence is: CASSPGQGSYNEQFF. The nucleotide sequence reads TGTGCCAGCAGCCCGGGACAGGGCTCCTACAATGAGCAGTTCTTC.